This TCR beta chain emerged from a study of regulatory T cells in long-lasting Graves disease. This clonotype occurred many times. Time point: newly diagnosed GD, antithyroid drugs for less than 3 months. PBMCs were the source of the RNA used for TCR sequencing. CDR3 length equals 14 residues. V lost 6 bases to trimming and J lost 8 bases, with 17 bases between them. Through Arm-PCR of CDR3 regions and iRepertoire HTBI primers, TCR beta libraries were built. From the multiplex PCR reads, TCRdb called clonotypes with MiXCR, one entry per CDR3 protein. Counted here are 450,000 to 500,000 distinct CDR3 sequences, under 20% occurring once; the ten biggest clones make up 12%. The same sample was also studied in work on T cells in Graves' hyperthyroidism and ophthalmopathy.

The origin of this receptor is a man aged 35 to 55 with Graves disease. This chain joins TRBV12-3 or TRBV12-4 and TRBJ2-1, with D possibly matching TRBD2 (7 bases). The material was peripheral blood mononuclear cells (PBMCs), obtained at new diagnosis, from a patient treated with antithyroid drugs. As DNA, the CDR3 is TGTGCCAGCAGCCTCGGATGGGGGGGCGATGAGCAGTTCTTC. It codes for CASSLGWGGDEQFF.